Below, 27 T cell receptor beta chains from the same sample are listed, as sequenced in a study of immune cell composition in non-small cell lung cancer. Sequencing was performed with immunoSEQ multiplex PCR; in TCRdb, only in-frame clones are kept and a portion is missing. This table holds about 15,000 clones, around 63% found once. The source material was lung tumor tissue. These TCRs come from a human donor with non-small cell lung cancer.

V is TRBV9 and J is TRBJ1-2; D call uncertain. V was trimmed by 7 bases and J by 4 bases, leaving 8 bases between them. The CDR3 totals 11 residues. The germline gives CDR1 SGDLS, CDR2 YYNGEE. CDR3 protein: CASARFYGYTF. The CDR3 DNA follows: TGTGCCAGCGCCAGGTTCTATGGCTACACCTTC.

This chain joins TRBV6-5 and TRBJ1-2, with a possible D match to TRBD1 (5 bases). V was shortened by 5 bases and J by 4 bases, with 14 bases between the two germline ends. The CDR3 consists of 14 residues. Germline loops: CDR1 MNHEY, CDR2 SVGAGI. This CDR3 reads CASSPQGGAYGYTF. Here the CDR3 DNA reads TGTGCCAGCAGTCCCCAGGGAGGGGCCTATGGCTACACCTTC.

This chain connects TRBV5-6 to TRBJ1-2; TRBD1 agrees at 7 bases. The CDR3 runs to 15 residues. The germline V gene encodes CDR1 SGHDT and CDR2 YYEEEE. V was pared by 2 bases and J by 2 bases, with 6 bases of the junction left unmatched. This chain's CDR3 is CASSFAGGRNYGYTF. The CDR3 DNA sequence: TGTGCCAGCAGCTTTGCAGGGGGAAGAAACTATGGCTACACCTTC.

V usage is TRBV13 and J usage is TRBJ1-1; 7 nucleotides agree with TRBD1. Germline V gene lookup returns CDR1 PRHDT and CDR2 FYEKMQ (reference sequence). The CDR3 runs to 14 residues. Trimming took 9 bases from V and 4 from J; bases not matched to a gene: 11. The CDR3 is CASSTGKSGTEAFF. In DNA form, the CDR3 reads TGTGCCAGTTCGACAGGGAAGAGTGGCACTGAAGCTTTCTTT.

The CDR3 bases are TGTGCCAGCAGTTACTCTAGGGGGCTCGGCTATGGCTACACCTTC. Translation gives CASSYSRGLGYGYTF. The chain couples TRBV6-5 to TRBJ1-2; 7 bases are shared with TRBD1. There are 15 residues in the CDR3. V dropped 0 bases and J dropped 4; count of bases not matched to a gene: 5. CDR1 and CDR2 from the germline V gene are MNHEY and SVGAGI.

The chain joins TRBV15 to TRBJ1-6; 8 nucleotides agree with TRBD1. There are 15 residues in the CDR3. The germline V gene encodes CDR1 LNHNV and CDR2 YYDKDF (reference sequence). Losses at the gene ends were 10 bases for V and 4 bases for J; bases not matched to a gene: 9. The CDR3 sequence: CAIRQGRSYNSPLHF. The CDR3 region has the DNA TGTGCCATCCGACAGGGGCGAAGTTATAATTCACCCCTCCACTTT.

By frequency in the sample, this clone is medium-sized. This chain links TRBV7-3 with TRBJ1-6; D may be TRBD1 (6 bases). The V end was cut by 7 bases, the J end by 14 bases, with 24 bases between. The CDR3 length is 15 residues. The germline V gene encodes CDR1 SGHTA and CDR2 FQGTGA. CDR3 in amino acids: CASTLRWGLPRALHF. DNA of the CDR3: TGTGCCAGCACCCTAAGGTGGGGGCTGCCACGGGCCCTCCACTTT.

Remarks on this clone: No DNA is shown, since the ends of the CDR3 on it are uncertain; the CDR3 is the one TCRdb lists. The gene calls are TRBV12-2 and TRBJ2-4; no DNA check was done on the table's D call, TRBD2. TRBV12-2 is a known pseudogene. The CDR3 is 17 amino acids in total, end residues counted. The CDR3 sequence is CASRSLPLVGLGNIQYF.

The V and J genes are TRBV10-2 and TRBJ1-1, with TRBD1 as a possible D gene (6 bases). Germline V gene lookup returns CDR1 WSHSY and CDR2 SAAADI. V shed 5 bases and J shed 0 bases, with 10 bases lying between them. The length of the CDR3 is 14 residues. The DNA of the CDR3 is TGCGCCAGCAGTTGGGACAACTTGAACACTGAAGCTTTCTTT. It yields the protein CASSWDNLNTEAFF.

The V gene is TRBV6-5, the J gene TRBJ2-2; TRBD2 aligns across 12 bases. This CDR3 is built from 15 residues. CDR1 MNHEY and CDR2 SVGAGI come from the germline V gene. V lost 8 bases to trimming and J lost 5 bases; unmatched junction nucleotides: 6. Written as DNA, the CDR3 is TGTGCCAGCCGAGGACTAGCGGGGCGTACCGGGGAGCTGTTTTTT. Translating gives CASRGLAGRTGELFF.

This chain uses TRBV19 with TRBJ2-5; D not resolved. The DNA end lines up better with TRBJ2-7; the J call may be wrong. Germline lookup yields CDR1 LNHDA and CDR2 SQIVND (reference sequence). The CDR3 covers 14 residues. This CDR3 reads CASSMIGRNHEQYF. Written as DNA, the CDR3 is TGTGCCAGTAGTATGATCGGCAGGAACCACGAGCAGTACTTC.

The chain employs TRBV4-1 and TRBJ1-1, with 11 positions matching TRBD1. Germline V gene lookup returns CDR1 MGHRA and CDR2 YSYEKL. Trimming cost V 4 bases and J 4 bases; bases outside gene matches: 2. CDR3 length equals 14 residues. This CDR3 reads CASSRGQGGTEAFF. DNA for the CDR3: TGCGCCAGCAGCCGGGGACAGGGGGGCACTGAAGCTTTCTTT.

The gene calls are TRBV11-2 and TRBJ2-1; D not certain. The V end lost 5 bases, the J end lost 4 bases, and 9 bases lay between the germline ends. Germline V lookup: CDR1 SGHAT, CDR2 FQNNGV. The CDR3 consists of 13 residues. CDR3 in DNA: TGTGCCAGCAGCCCCCAGATATACAATGAGCAGTTCTTC. This codes for CASSPQIYNEQFF.

This clone showed up just a few times. The chain combines TRBV7-2 with TRBJ2-7, with D maybe TRBD2 (5 bases). CDR3 length: 14 amino acids. The germline V gene has CDR1 SGHTA and CDR2 FQGNSA. Trimming cost V 3 bases and J 2 bases, with 11 bases left between them. DNA for the CDR3: TGTGCCAGCAGCTTTGGACTGGACCCCTACGAGCAGTACTTC. Its protein is CASSFGLDPYEQYF.

The rearrangement links TRBV7-3 to TRBJ2-3, with D perhaps TRBD2 (5 bases). Germline assignment: CDR1 SGHTA and CDR2 FQGTGA. This CDR3 region has 12 residues. V was pared by 1 base and J by 8 bases, with 7 bases between. The CDR3 protein is CASSLSGGTQYF. DNA of the CDR3: TGTGCCAGCAGCTTAAGCGGAGGTACGCAGTATTTT.

V usage is TRBV19 and J usage is TRBJ1-1; 7 bases fit TRBD1. The CDR3 is 15 residues long. Trimming at V came to 3 bases and at J to 5 bases, leaving 9 bases not matched to a gene. CDR1 and CDR2 from the germline V gene are LNHDA and SQIVND (reference sequence). DNA for the CDR3: TGTGCCAGTAGTATTGGGGCAGGGGGTGGGACTGAAGCTTTCTTT. Its translation: CASSIGAGGGTEAFF.

Only a few counts were recorded for this clone. The rearrangement uses TRBV4-2 and TRBJ2-6, with 7 nucleotides matching TRBD1. The trim removed 1 base at V and 0 bases at J, leaving 6 bases unmatched. Germline CDR1 is LGHNA and CDR2 is YNFKEQ. The CDR3 is made up of 18 amino acids. DNA of the CDR3: TGTGCCAGCAGCCAAGGACCAGGGGACAGCTCTGGGGCCAACGTCCTGACTTTC. It yields the protein CASSQGPGDSSGANVLTF.

The V and J genes are TRBV5-1 and TRBJ2-5, with TRBD1 matching 7 bases. Germline values: CDR1 SGHRS, CDR2 YFSETQ. This CDR3 has 14 amino acids. J gave up 3 bases and V 4 bases, and 6 bases lay outside the gene matches. CDR3 nucleotide sequence: TGCGCCAGCAGCCCGGGACAGACCGAAGAGACCCAGTACTTC. Protein: CASSPGQTEETQYF.

The V and J genes are TRBV7-3 and TRBJ2-3; the match to TRBD1 covers 9 bases. The length of the CDR3 is 15 residues. Germline loops: CDR1 SGHTA, CDR2 FQGTGA. The junction had 5 bases not matched to a gene; V was cut back by 4 bases and J by 3 bases. CDR3 nucleotides: TGTGCCAGCAGCTGGGTGACAGGGGGGACAGATACGCAGTATTTT. Amino acid sequence: CASSWVTGGTDTQYF.

This chain connects TRBV18 to TRBJ1-2, with 7 nucleotides matching TRBD1. Looked up from germline, CDR1 is KGHSH and CDR2 is LQKENI. The CDR3 length is 13 residues. With V trimmed by 5 bases and J by 6 bases, 6 bases remained unmatched. The chain's CDR3 is CASSSGTEDGYTF. The CDR3 nucleotides read TGTGCCAGCTCATCGGGGACAGAAGATGGCTACACCTTC.

The V gene is TRBV11-2, the J gene TRBJ2-1; weak D call: TRBD2 (7 bases). The CDR3 covers 16 residues. Looked up from germline, CDR1 is SGHAT and CDR2 is FQNNGV. The ends were cut back, 5 bases at V and 8 bases at J, with 22 bases in the middle. CDR3 sequence: CASSRPGGRGADEQFF. In DNA, the CDR3 is TGTGCCAGCAGCCGTCCTGGGGGTCGGGGGGCGGATGAGCAGTTCTTC.

V and J are TRBV2 and TRBJ1-1; 10 nucleotides match TRBD1. The CDR3 has 14 amino acids. V dropped 6 bases and J dropped 4; count of bases not matched to a gene: 5. Germline lookup yields CDR1 SNHLY and CDR2 FYNNEI. CDR3: CASSGQGVSTEAFF. The CDR3 region has the DNA TGTGCCAGCAGCGGACAGGGGGTAAGCACTGAAGCTTTCTTT.

This rearrangement joins TRBV21-1 to TRBJ2-7; TRBD2 is the table's D call and was not checked against the DNA. TRBV21-1 is recorded as a pseudogene. This CDR3 region has 16 residues. In nucleotides, the CDR3 is TGTGCCAGCTCCCGGGAGCTAGCGGGGGAAACTCGCGAGCAGTACTTC. Its protein is CASSRELAGETREQYF.

This chain uses TRBV9 with TRBJ2-5, with 7 bases identical to TRBD1. The CDR3 consists of 13 residues. The junction had 3 bases not matched to a gene; V was cut back by 4 bases and J by 3 bases. Germline CDR1 SGDLS, CDR2 YYNGEE. In DNA form, the CDR3 reads TGTGCCAGCAGCTTGGGACAGAAAGAGACCCAGTACTTC. It translates to CASSLGQKETQYF.

The rearrangement uses TRBV5-1 and TRBJ2-7; 9 nucleotides match TRBD2. This CDR3 comprises 16 residues. Germline V gives CDR1 SGHRS, CDR2 YFSETQ. The V and J ends lost 4 bases and 3 bases, in that order; junction bases with no gene match: 11. CDR3 in amino acids: CASSPGHGGGGYEQYF. In nucleotides, the CDR3 is TGCGCCAGCAGCCCGGGACATGGCGGGGGGGGCTACGAGCAGTACTTC.

This clone was found a few times. V gene TRBV18 combines with J gene TRBJ1-5; no definite D call. Trimming stripped 3 bases from V and 0 bases from J, with 9 bases between. Per the germline V gene, CDR1 is KGHSH and CDR2 is LQKENI. The CDR3 length is 15 residues. CDR3 DNA: TGTGCCAGCTCACCGCAGGTACTTAGCAATCAGCCCCAGCATTTT. It is translated as CASSPQVLSNQPQHF.

This clone was seen only a few times. This sequence joins TRBV7-9 and TRBJ1-5, with D unresolved. Per the germline V gene, CDR1 is SEHNR and CDR2 is FQNEAQ (reference sequence). The length of the CDR3 is 15 residues. Deletions cut 5 bases from V and 2 bases from J, with 13 bases between. The CDR3, as DNA: TGTGCCAGCAGCCTCGGGTACATCGGCAATCAGCCCCAGCATTTT. It translates to CASSLGYIGNQPQHF.